This record concerns one TCR beta chain sequence. Its antigen is not known. From germline, CDR1 is MGHDK and CDR2 SYGVNS. The CDR3 runs 16 residues. Trimming cost V 5 bases and J 2 bases, with 18 bases left between them. Profiling relied on immunoSEQ multiplex PCR, and the TCRdb table lists in-frame clones only, not all of them. The profile covers tens of thousands of clones, with under 85% appearing a single time and 5.5% to 7% taken by the ten largest. This specimen belongs to a study of OX40 agonist ivuxolimab in advanced cancers. About the research overall: Eligibility admitted prior anti-PD-1, anti-PD-L1 or anti-CTLA-4 therapy; 35% to 40% had some. Partial responses were achieved by three patients, one with hepatocellular carcinoma and two with cutaneous melanoma. General study points: Among some nonresponders, normalized T-cell clonal expansion was also low. The study found among the lowest clonal expansion in partial responders at 0.1-3.0 mg/kg.

The chain has TRBV25-1 and TRBJ2-5, with unresolved D. The sample consisted of CD4+ or CD8+ T cells sorted from blood, taken in a trial of the OX40 agonist ivuxolimab. The TCR originated in an adult with an advanced solid tumor such as melanoma, head and neck, liver or kidney cancer. The CDR3 DNA follows: TGTGCCAGCAGTTTACAGTGGCCCCTCGGTCAAGAGACCCAGTACTTC. This gives the protein CASSLQWPLGQETQYF.